Presented here are 30 T cell receptor beta chains from one specimen sequenced in a study of cytomegalovirus exposure and HLA in healthy donors. The PCR ran on 60 Vbeta and 13 Jbeta primers. Clones were read by immunoSEQ multiplex PCR, and TCRdb kept only the in-frame ones, dropping some. Counted here are about 270,000 clones, roughly two thirds occurring once; the ten biggest clones make up about 2.1%. Sequencing input: PBMCs. These TCRs come from a female donor in good health and CMV-seronegative.

The J gene is TRBJ2-7, the V gene TRBV7-9, with a weak D call TRBD1 (6 bases). Germline V gene data show CDR1 as SEHNR and CDR2 as FQNEAQ (reference sequence). The V end lost 4 bases, the J end lost 4 bases, and 17 bases lay between the germline ends. CDR3 length: 15 residues. The chain's CDR3 is CASSSPRDTAYEQYF. CDR3 DNA: TGTGCCAGCAGCTCCCCCCGGGACACAGCGTACGAGCAGTACTTC. The variable domain in full, with the rest retrieved from reference TRBV7-9 and TRBJ2-7, is DTGVSQNPRHKITKRGQNVTFRCDPISEHNRLYWYRQTLGQGPEFLTYFQNEAQLEKSRLLSDRFSAERPKGSFSTLEIQRTEQGDSAMYLCASSSPRDTAYEQYFGPGTRLTVT.

The chain combines TRBV5-4 with TRBJ2-7, with 8 bases lining up with TRBD1. V was pared by 5 bases and J by 9 bases, with 10 bases of the junction left unmatched. Germline-derived CDR1 and CDR2 are SGHNT and YYREEE (reference sequence). The CDR3 contains 13 residues. CDR3 region: CASSSGRGRLQYF. As DNA, the CDR3 is TGTGCCAGCAGTTCCGGCAGGGGGCGGTTGCAGTACTTC.

The chain has TRBV10-1 and TRBJ2-7; 8 positions match TRBD1. Germline CDR1 and CDR2: WNHNN and SYGVQD (reference sequence). V lost 3 bases, J lost 5 bases, and 12 bases stayed unmatched. The CDR3 runs 16 residues. CDR3 DNA: TGCGCCAGCAGTGATCGACAGGGGAATACCTTCGACGAGCAGTACTTC. Translated: CASSDRQGNTFDEQYF.

This chain joins TRBV11-3 and TRBJ2-1, with D possibly matching TRBD1 (5 bases). The V gene's germline CDR1 is SGHNT and CDR2 YENEEA. V was shortened by 2 bases and J by 12 bases, with 11 bases between the two germline ends. The CDR3 extends over 12 amino acids. CDR3 sequence (DNA): TGTGCCAGCAGCTTACTCCAGGGTCCGCAGTTCTTC. Protein: CASSLLQGPQFF.

The chain is built from TRBV11-2 and TRBJ1-3; a possible D gene is TRBD1 (5 bases). This CDR3 has 15 amino acids. V was cut by 6 bases and J by 1 base, with 13 bases left in between. Per germline, CDR1 SGHAT and CDR2 FQNNGV. The CDR3 nucleotides read TGTGCCAGCAGTCTAATAGGGGCTTCTGGAAACACCATATATTTT. It translates to CASSLIGASGNTIYF.

The V gene is TRBV29-1, the J gene TRBJ1-1, with a possible D match to TRBD1 (6 bases). This CDR3 is built from 11 residues. The V end was cut by 6 bases, the J end by 6 bases, with 11 bases between. Germline CDR1 is SQVTM and CDR2 is ANQGSEA. The CDR3 region has the DNA TGCAGCGTGTTACAGGGCCCTGAAGCTTTCTTT. Its translation: CSVLQGPEAFF.

The V call is TRBV28, the J call TRBJ2-7, with 13 positions matching TRBD2. The length of the CDR3 is 14 residues. Trimming removed 10 bases from V and 7 bases from J; junction bases left unmatched: 10. CDR1 is MDHEN and CDR2 is SYDVKM in the germline V gene. Here the CDR3 DNA reads TGTGCCACCCAAGGACTAGCGGGAGCTAGGGAGCAGTACTTC. As protein: CATQGLAGAREQYF.

This clone has a single count. The chain links TRBV30 to TRBJ1-6, with 8 bases aligning to TRBD1. J gave up 9 bases and V 6 bases, and 10 bases lay outside the gene matches. Germline lookup yields CDR1 GTSNPN and CDR2 SVGIG (reference sequence). The CDR3 totals 14 residues. This chain's CDR3 is CACGQGSTISPLHF. DNA of the CDR3: TGTGCCTGCGGACAGGGTTCAACAATTTCACCCCTCCACTTT.

The chain combines TRBV7-2 with TRBJ1-2; 8 positions match TRBD1. CDR3 length: 13 amino acids. The trim removed 4 bases at V and 7 bases at J, leaving 5 bases unmatched. Germline CDR1 SGHTA, CDR2 FQGNSA. The CDR3 reads CASSYGQGSGYTF. CDR3 in DNA: TGTGCCAGCAGCTATGGACAGGGAAGTGGCTACACCTTC.

This clone came up once. This chain uses TRBV9 with TRBJ1-4; TRBD1 might be the D (6 bases). With 3 bases removed from V and 0 bases from J, the gap between germline ends came to 6 bases. This CDR3 is 14 amino acids long. Germline lookup yields CDR1 SGDLS and CDR2 YYNGEE. The CDR3 loop reads CASSEGATNEKLFF. CDR3 DNA sequence: TGTGCCAGCAGCGAGGGGGCAACTAATGAAAAACTGTTTTTT.

The chain is built from TRBV2 and TRBJ1-2, with TRBD1 matching 8 bases. V lost 4 bases and J lost 8; bases outside the gene matches: 9. Germline V lookup: CDR1 SNHLY, CDR2 FYNNEI. This CDR3 spans 14 amino acids. Here the CDR3 reads CASSGQGAFGGYTF. The CDR3 nucleotides read TGTGCCAGCAGTGGTCAGGGGGCGTTTGGGGGCTACACCTTC.

The chain carries TRBV4-1 and TRBJ2-5; possible D gene TRBD1, 6 bases. Germline assignment: CDR1 MGHRA and CDR2 YSYEKL. CDR3 length equals 14 residues. V dropped 5 bases and J dropped 11 bases, with 21 bases sitting between them. CDR3 coding DNA: TGCGCCAGCAGCGAAGGTGACAGGTTCTGGAAGCAGTACTTC. It codes for CASSEGDRFWKQYF.

The V gene is TRBV7-2, the J gene TRBJ2-7; 9 bases match TRBD2. Germline V gene sequence: CDR1 SGHTA, CDR2 FQGNSA. The CDR3 has 16 residues. V was clipped by 1 base and J by 3 bases; unmatched bases: 7. The CDR3: CASSLVGISGSYEQYF. DNA of the CDR3: TGTGCCAGCAGCTTAGTGGGTATTAGCGGGAGCTACGAGCAGTACTTC.

This sequence joins TRBV5-6 and TRBJ2-7; D possibly corresponds to TRBD2 (5 bases). Trimming removed 2 bases from V and 6 bases from J, with 12 bases in between. The CDR3 has 13 amino acids. Germline V CDR1 and CDR2: SGHDT, YYEEEE. The CDR3 protein is CASSFRGVGEQYF. The CDR3, as DNA: TGTGCCAGCAGCTTTCGGGGTGTCGGCGAGCAGTACTTC.

This clone was seen just once. The V and J genes are TRBV5-5 and TRBJ1-1; D is perhaps TRBD1 (6 bases). The CDR3 has 13 residues. V shed 3 bases and J shed 5 bases, with 11 bases lying between them. Germline CDR1 is SGHKS and CDR2 is YYEKEE (reference sequence). CDR3 DNA sequence: TGTGCCAGCAGCTCAGAAGGGGGAACTGAAGCTTTCTTT. Protein sequence: CASSSEGGTEAFF.

The gene calls are TRBV5-3 and TRBJ1-1; weak D call: TRBD1 (5 bases). TRBV5-3 falls under the ORF class, with uncertain function. This CDR3 has 18 residues. Trimming removed 7 bases at V and 3 bases at J, with 28 bases between. The CDR3 sequence is CARPSASNSGLRDTEAFF. Here the CDR3 DNA reads TGTGCCAGACCCTCGGCCTCCAATTCAGGGCTCAGAGACACTGAAGCTTTCTTT.

This clone was detected only a few times. The chain has TRBV27 and TRBJ2-3; 7 bases match TRBD2. The CDR3 is made up of 14 amino acids. Germline-derived CDR1 and CDR2 are MNHEY and SMNVEV (reference sequence). V shed 8 bases, J shed 2 bases, and the junction held 7 bases outside the gene matches. CDR3 sequence reads: CASRLAVTTDTQYF. Written as DNA, the CDR3 is TGTGCCAGCCGACTAGCCGTCACCACAGATACGCAGTATTTT.

The V and J genes are TRBV29-1 and TRBJ2-3; 11 bases fit TRBD2. The germline V gene encodes CDR1 SQVTM and CDR2 ANQGSEA. The CDR3 spans 15 residues. V lost 4 bases and J lost 6; bases outside the gene matches: 9. CDR3 loop: CSVAPRLAGFDTQYF. CDR3 nucleotide sequence: TGCAGCGTTGCCCCACGACTAGCGGGATTTGATACGCAGTATTTT.

The chain links TRBV13 to TRBJ2-2; 11 bases align to TRBD1. This CDR3 has 13 residues. The germline V gene encodes CDR1 PRHDT and CDR2 FYEKMQ (reference sequence). V lost 8 bases and J lost 5; bases outside the gene matches: 1. The CDR3 region is CASGTGGTGELFF. DNA for the CDR3: TGTGCCAGCGGGACAGGGGGAACCGGGGAGCTGTTTTTT.

The gene calls are TRBV15 and TRBJ1-1; D perhaps matches TRBD1 (5 bases). CDR1 LNHNV and CDR2 YYDKDF come from the germline V gene (reference sequence). CDR3 length: 14 amino acids. Trimming took 1 base from V and 4 from J, leaving 10 bases between them. DNA of the CDR3: TGTGCCACCAGCAGAGGGGGTAGGGGCACTGAAGCTTTCTTT. This codes for CATSRGGRGTEAFF.

This clone was detected a few times. V gene TRBV21-1 combines with J gene TRBJ2-7; the D call TRBD2 from the table was never checked on the DNA. TRBV21-1 is a known pseudogene. The CDR3 sequence is 15 residues long. The chain's CDR3 is CASSKESPGTYEQYF. The CDR3 DNA follows: TGTGCCAGCAGCAAAGAATCGCCGGGAACCTACGAGCAGTACTTC.

The chain couples TRBV10-2 to TRBJ2-7; a weak D match, TRBD2 (5 bases). V lost 4 bases to trimming and J lost 4 bases, with 14 bases between them. In germline, CDR1 is WSHSY, CDR2 SAAADI. This CDR3 has 14 residues. The CDR3 here is CASSVQAEAYEQYF. In DNA form, the CDR3 reads TGCGCCAGCAGTGTTCAAGCGGAGGCATACGAGCAGTACTTC.

The chain joins TRBV6-5 to TRBJ2-1, with D maybe TRBD2 (6 bases). Germline V CDR1 and CDR2: MNHEY, SVGAGI. V was shortened by 5 bases and J by 8 bases, with 10 bases between the two germline ends. This CDR3 is built from 12 residues. The CDR3 nucleotides read TGTGCCAGCAGTGAATGGGAGGATGAGCAGTTCTTC. It specifies CASSEWEDEQFF.

The rearrangement links TRBV29-1 to TRBJ2-7, with a possible D match to TRBD1 (5 bases). This CDR3 has 14 residues. V was cut by 4 bases and J by 2 bases, with 15 bases left in between. Per germline, CDR1 SQVTM and CDR2 ANQGSEA. The CDR3 DNA sequence: TGCAGCGTTGGGGGATCTCAGGACACCTACGAGCAGTACTTC. It is translated as CSVGGSQDTYEQYF.

For this clone: One junction end does not reproduce the germline sequence, and a read error may be involved. This same CDR3 is encoded by further DNA sequences in the sample. The chain joins TRBV5-6 to TRBJ1-1, with D unclear. Germline CDR1 is SGHDT and CDR2 is YYEEEE. The CDR3 runs 15 residues. The CDR3 bases are TGTGCCAGTAGCTTGCTTGGGTTTGAGGGCACTGAAGCTTTCTTT. It encodes CASSLLGFEGTEAFF.

This clone turned up a few times. V usage is TRBV6-6 and J usage is TRBJ2-7; TRBD1 matches 9 bases. Germline CDR1 is MNHNY and CDR2 is SVGAGI (reference sequence). With 4 bases clipped from V and 2 bases from J, the junction kept 3 bases outside the gene matches. CDR3 length equals 14 residues. The CDR3: CASSSGQGAYEQYF. CDR3 DNA sequence: TGTGCCAGCAGTTCGGGACAGGGCGCCTACGAGCAGTACTTC.

The chain uses TRBV10-1 and TRBJ1-1; 12 bases match TRBD1. The CDR3 extends over 15 amino acids. Germline loops: CDR1 WNHNN, CDR2 SYGVQD (reference sequence). V dropped 3 bases and J dropped 10; count of bases not matched to a gene: 9. Written as DNA, the CDR3 is TGCGCCAGCAGTGAAAGGGACAGGGGGCCCACGGCAGCTTTCTTT. Translated, it gives CASSERDRGPTAAFF.

This clone was recorded a few times. The gene calls are TRBV7-3 and TRBJ1-1, with 7 bases identical to TRBD1. The CDR3 has 17 residues. Per the germline V gene, CDR1 is SGHTA and CDR2 is FQGTGA. V lost 0 bases to trimming and J lost 1 base; unmatched junction nucleotides: 8. The CDR3 sequence is CASSLTGQIYSNTEAFF. CDR3 bases: TGTGCCAGCAGCTTAACGGGACAGATTTACTCGAACACTGAAGCTTTCTTT.

Of note for this clone: The same CDR3 can be traced to other DNA sequences in this sample. The chain recombines TRBV5-1 with TRBJ2-5, with TRBD2 identical over 7 bases. V was clipped by 0 bases and J by 0 bases; unmatched bases: 8. The germline CDR1 and CDR2 sequences are SGHRS and YFSETQ. The length of the CDR3 is 17 residues. The CDR3 region has the DNA TGCGCCAGCAGCTTGGGCCTAGCGGTGGGGTACCAAGAGACCCAGTACTTC. Protein product: CASSLGLAVGYQETQYF.

The V call is TRBV10-3, the J call TRBJ2-1, with 7 bases identical to TRBD2. With 0 bases clipped from V and 15 bases from J, the junction kept 8 bases outside the gene matches. Germline lookup yields CDR1 ENHRY and CDR2 SYGVKD. The CDR3 is 13 amino acids. DNA for the CDR3: TGTGCCATCAGTGAGTCCCTCGCGGGAGTGGGGTTCTTC. Amino acid sequence: CAISESLAGVGFF.